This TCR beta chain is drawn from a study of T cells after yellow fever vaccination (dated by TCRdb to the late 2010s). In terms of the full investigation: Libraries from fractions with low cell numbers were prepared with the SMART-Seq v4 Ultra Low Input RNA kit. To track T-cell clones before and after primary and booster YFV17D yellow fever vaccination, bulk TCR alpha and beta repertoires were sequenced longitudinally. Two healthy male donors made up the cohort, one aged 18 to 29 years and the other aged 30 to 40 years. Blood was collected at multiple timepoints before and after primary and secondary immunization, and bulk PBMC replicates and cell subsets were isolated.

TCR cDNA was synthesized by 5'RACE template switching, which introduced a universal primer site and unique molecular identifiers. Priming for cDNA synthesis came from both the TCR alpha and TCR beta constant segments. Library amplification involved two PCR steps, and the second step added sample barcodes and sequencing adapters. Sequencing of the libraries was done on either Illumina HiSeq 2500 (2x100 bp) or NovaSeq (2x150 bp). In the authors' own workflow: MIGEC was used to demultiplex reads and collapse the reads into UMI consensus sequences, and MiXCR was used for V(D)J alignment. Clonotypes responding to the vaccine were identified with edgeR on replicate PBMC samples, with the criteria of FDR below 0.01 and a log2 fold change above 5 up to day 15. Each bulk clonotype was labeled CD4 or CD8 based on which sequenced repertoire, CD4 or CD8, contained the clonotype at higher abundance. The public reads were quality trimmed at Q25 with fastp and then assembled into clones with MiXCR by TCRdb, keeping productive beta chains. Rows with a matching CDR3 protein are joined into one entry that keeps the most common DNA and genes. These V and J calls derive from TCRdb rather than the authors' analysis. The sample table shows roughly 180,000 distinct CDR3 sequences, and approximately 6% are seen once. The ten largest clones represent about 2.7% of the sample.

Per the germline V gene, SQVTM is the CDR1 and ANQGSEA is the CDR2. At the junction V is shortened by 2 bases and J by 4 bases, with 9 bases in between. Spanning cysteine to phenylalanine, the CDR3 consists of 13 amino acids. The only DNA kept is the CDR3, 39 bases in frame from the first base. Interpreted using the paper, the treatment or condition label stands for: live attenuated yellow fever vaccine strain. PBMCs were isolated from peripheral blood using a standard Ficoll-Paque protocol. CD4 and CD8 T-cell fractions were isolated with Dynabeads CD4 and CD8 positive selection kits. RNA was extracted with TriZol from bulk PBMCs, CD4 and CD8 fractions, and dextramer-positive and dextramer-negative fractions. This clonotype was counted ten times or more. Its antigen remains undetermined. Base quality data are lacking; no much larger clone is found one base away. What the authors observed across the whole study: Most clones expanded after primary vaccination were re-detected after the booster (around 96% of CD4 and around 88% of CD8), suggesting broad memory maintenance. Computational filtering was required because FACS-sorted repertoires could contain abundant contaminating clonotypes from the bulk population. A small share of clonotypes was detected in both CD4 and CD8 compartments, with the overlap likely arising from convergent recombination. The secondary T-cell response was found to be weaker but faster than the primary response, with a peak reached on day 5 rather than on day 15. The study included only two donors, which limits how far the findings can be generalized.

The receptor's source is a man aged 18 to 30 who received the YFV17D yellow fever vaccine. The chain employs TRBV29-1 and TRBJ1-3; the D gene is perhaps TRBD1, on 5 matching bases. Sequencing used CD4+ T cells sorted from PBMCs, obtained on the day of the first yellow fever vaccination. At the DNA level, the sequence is TGCAGCGTTGAACAGGGTTTGGGAAACACCATATATTTT. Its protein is CSVEQGLGNTIYF.